These T cell receptor beta chains were read from a single sample in a study of technical replicates of blood from several donors. Generated by immunoSEQ multiplex PCR, the TCRdb table keeps only in-frame clones and is missing some. The sample comprises fewer than 85,000 clones, approximately 94% of which are singletons, and about 0.35% rests with the top ten. Sequencing used T cells isolated from PBMCs. These receptor sequences come from a human donor in good health. The CDR3 runs from the conserved cysteine through the conserved F or W. A D gene is named only where the DNA matches it firmly. Rows give clone size only sometimes, using once, few, many, or a class for an expanded clone.

clone_size	d_call	v_call	j_call	cdr3_aa	cdr3_nt
once	TRBD1	TRBV6-5	TRBJ1-2	CASSSRQGGLYGYTF	TGTGCCAGCAGTTCCCGACAGGGGGGCCTCTATGGCTACACCTTC
-	TRBD1	TRBV11-3	TRBJ2-5	CASSSVGRDSQETQYF	TGTGCCAGCAGCTCGGTAGGCCGGGACAGTCAAGAGACCCAGTACTTC
-	-	TRBV2	TRBJ1-2	CASSVNPLTDYGYTF	TGTGCCAGCAGCGTTAACCCACTGACAGACTATGGCTACACCTTC
-	TRBD2	TRBV6-1	TRBJ2-3	CASSEAGGQTDTQYF	TGTGCCAGCAGTGAAGCGGGAGGGCAAACAGATACGCAGTATTTT
-	-	TRBV11-2	TRBJ1-2	CASSGGGRADYGYTF	TGTGCCAGCAGCGGGGGGGGCAGGGCGGACTATGGCTACACCTTC
-	TRBD1	TRBV11-3	TRBJ1-2	CASSSQTGVHGYTF	TGTGCCAGCAGCTCCCAGACAGGGGTCCATGGCTACACCTTC
-	-	TRBV9	TRBJ2-3	CASSVARGRPTDTQYF	TGTGCCAGCAGCGTAGCCAGGGGAAGGCCCACAGATACGCAGTATTTT
-	TRBD2	TRBV7-2	TRBJ2-7	CASSPRTSGIYEQYF	TGTGCCAGCAGCCCTCGGACTAGCGGAATTTACGAGCAGTACTTC
-	-	TRBV6-5	TRBJ2-2	CASSRVTGELFF	TGTGCCAGCAGCAGGGTCACCGGGGAGCTGTTTTTT
-	TRBD1	TRBV19	TRBJ2-3	CASGTGQTTDTQYF	TGTGCCAGTGGAACGGGACAGACCACAGATACGCAGTATTTT
-	-	TRBV19	TRBJ2-2	CASSTRNTGELFF	TGTGCCAGTAGTACTAGAAACACCGGGGAGCTGTTTTTT
-	TRBD2	TRBV7-6	TRBJ2-7	CASSAGTSGYEQYF	TGTGCCAGCAGCGCCGGGACTAGCGGCTACGAGCAGTACTTC
-	TRBD2	TRBV19	TRBJ2-7	CASSIVAGLYEQYF	TGTGCCAGTAGTATAGTAGCGGGCCTCTACGAGCAGTACTTC
-	-	TRBV30	TRBJ1-1	CAWSVLQNTEAFF	TGTGCCTGGAGTGTACTACAGAACACTGAAGCTTTCTTT
-	-	TRBV7-2	TRBJ1-2	CASSLASGDHGYTF	TGTGCCAGCAGCTTAGCATCAGGGGACCATGGCTACACCTTC
-	TRBD2	TRBV15	TRBJ2-7	CATSWERDYAYEQYF	TGTGCCACCAGCTGGGAAAGGGACTACGCCTACGAGCAGTACTTC
-	TRBD1	TRBV29-1	TRBJ1-1	CSVEDPGTGDFLDTEAFF	TGCAGCGTTGAAGACCCCGGGACAGGGGATTTTTTGGACACTGAAGCTTTCTTT
-	-	TRBV28	TRBJ1-5	CASSLGQHNQPQHF	TGTGCCAGCAGTTTAGGACAACACAATCAGCCCCAGCATTTT
-	TRBD1	TRBV5-4	TRBJ2-7	CASSLGTGSSYEQYF	TGTGCCAGCAGCTTGGGGACAGGGAGCTCCTACGAGCAGTACTTC
-	TRBD1	TRBV29-1	TRBJ1-2	CSVEPDRGYGYTF	TGCAGCGTTGAACCCGACAGGGGCTATGGCTACACCTTC
-	TRBD1	TRBV19	TRBJ1-5	CASSKQGEQPQHF	TGTGCCAGTAGTAAACAGGGGGAACAGCCCCAGCATTTT
-	TRBD1	TRBV2	TRBJ1-5	CASSNDRGNQPQHF	TGTGCCAGCAGCAATGACAGGGGAAATCAGCCCCAGCATTTT
-	-	TRBV19	TRBJ2-1	CASSIYWRDVDYNEQFF	TGTGCCAGTAGTATTTATTGGCGGGATGTTGACTACAATGAGCAGTTCTTC
-	-	TRBV19	TRBJ2-1	CASSVRGYSYNEQFF	TGTGCCAGTAGCGTAAGGGGCTATAGCTACAATGAGCAGTTCTTC
-	TRBD2	TRBV9	TRBJ2-3	CASSVGLASRDTQYF	TGTGCCAGCAGCGTTGGACTAGCGTCTAGAGATACGCAGTATTTT
-	-	TRBV7-2	TRBJ2-2	CASSRQSGPRWGGELFF	TGTGCCAGCAGCCGGCAATCAGGGCCCCGGTGGGGCGGGGAGCTGTTTTTT
-	TRBD1	TRBV6-5	TRBJ1-5	CASSSTGSSQPQHF	TGTGCCAGCAGTTCGACAGGGAGTTCGCAGCCCCAGCATTTT